The rows below give T cell receptor beta chains drawn from one sample of a study of Ad26.COV2.S vaccination and SARS-CoV-2 variants. Repertoires were generated with immunoSEQ multiplex PCR, while TCRdb's copy carries only in-frame clones and drops some. The profile covers fewer than 400,000 clones, with around four fifths appearing a single time and 2.1% taken by the ten largest. The input for sequencing was peripheral blood, taken in a trial of Ad26.COV2.S vaccine versus placebo. The receptors were gathered from a person between 18 and 59 years old who received the Ad26.COV2.S COVID-19 vaccine or a placebo. Both conserved end residues are part of each CDR3. D genes are given only for firm matches. Clone sizes are given selectively: once, few, many, or a class where the clone is expanded.

v_gene,abundance,len,j_gene,d_gene,CDR3nt,CDR3aa
TRBV28,NA,13,TRBJ1-1,NA,TGTGCCAGCACCATCAGGTGGAAAACTGAAGCTTTCTTT,CASTIRWKTEAFF
TRBV7-6,once,16,TRBJ2-1,NA,TGTGCCAGCAGCTTAGCGTCCGGGACAGTGGGAGGTGAGCAGTTCTTC,CASSLASGTVGGEQFF
TRBV6-5,few,16,TRBJ2-3,NA,TGTGCCAGCAGTTACTCGGGGGAGTGGGGCACAGATACGCAGTATTTT,CASSYSGEWGTDTQYF
TRBV9,NA,16,TRBJ1-1,NA,TGTGCCAGCAGCCTCACCCCGGGAGGGTTGGGCACTGAAGCTTTCTTT,CASSLTPGGLGTEAFF
TRBV14,NA,13,TRBJ2-5,NA,TGTGCCAGCAGCCAAGACATACAGGGCCTCAAGTACTTC,CASSQDIQGLKYF
TRBV7-9,NA,13,TRBJ1-2,NA,TGTGCCAGCAGCTTGACGGACAGCCCAGAAGATGGCTTC,CASSLTDSPEDGF
TRBV28,NA,15,TRBJ2-1,TRBD1,TGTGCCAGCAATCCCGGACAGGGCATATACAATGAGCAGTTCTTC,CASNPGQGIYNEQFF
TRBV28,NA,15,TRBJ1-3,NA,TGTGCCAGCAGTCCATGGGAGGAAGCTGGAAACACCATATATTTT,CASSPWEEAGNTIYF
TRBV7-9,NA,13,TRBJ2-2,NA,TGTGCCAGCAGCTTAGGGGGGACCGGGGAGCTGTTTTTT,CASSLGGTGELFF
TRBV3-1/TRBV3-2,NA,14,TRBJ1-3,NA,TGTGCCAGCAGCCAGGGGGCATCTGGAAACACCATATATTTT,CASSQGASGNTIYF
TRBV28,NA,15,TRBJ1-6,TRBD1,TGTGCCAGCAGCGCCCCGGGACAGTATAATTCACCCCTCCACTTT,CASSAPGQYNSPLHF
TRBV5-1,NA,15,TRBJ2-2,NA,TGCGCCAGCAGCGGTAGGACGGATCCCACCGGGGAGCTGTTTTTT,CASSGRTDPTGELFF
TRBV5-4,NA,15,TRBJ2-3,NA,TGTGCCAGCAGCTTGGGGTTGGAGGGCGCAGATACGCAGTATTTT,CASSLGLEGADTQYF
TRBV18,NA,12,TRBJ1-4,NA,TGTGCCAGCTCACCCAATGATGAAAAACTGTTTTTT,CASSPNDEKLFF
TRBV6-5,NA,16,TRBJ1-6,NA,TGTGCCAGCAGTTACGATCCGATGGCCCTGAATTCACCCCTCCACTTT,CASSYDPMALNSPLHF
TRBV3-1/TRBV3-2,few,16,TRBJ2-1,NA,TGTGCCAGCAGCCAAGAGTCGGGGAGCTCCTACAATGAGCAGTTCTTC,CASSQESGSSYNEQFF
TRBV29-1,once,12,TRBJ2-7,TRBD1,TGCAGCGCAAGGACAGGGACTTACGAGCAGTACTTC,CSARTGTYEQYF
TRBV20-1,few,16,TRBJ2-1,TRBD2,TGCAGTGCTAGTTTCCAGCGGGGGGCCCCATACAATGAGCAGTTCTTC,CSASFQRGAPYNEQFF
TRBV9,NA,16,TRBJ2-3,NA,TGTGCCAGCAGCGACCCAGGGAACCCTAGCACAGATACGCAGTATTTT,CASSDPGNPSTDTQYF
TRBV2,NA,15,TRBJ1-3,NA,TGTGCCAGCAGTGAATCACCCGGGGTTGGAAACACCATATATTTT,CASSESPGVGNTIYF
TRBV19,NA,13,TRBJ1-3,NA,TGTGCCAGTAGTGCAGTCTCTGGAAACACCATATATTTT,CASSAVSGNTIYF
TRBV2,NA,15,TRBJ2-5,TRBD2,TGTCGATCCGGGGCTAGCGGGGGGGCTTGGGAGACCCAGTACTTC,CRSGASGGAWETQYF
TRBV11-2,NA,13,TRBJ1-2,NA,TGTGCCAGCAGCTCTGCACCTAACTATGGCTACACCTTC,CASSSAPNYGYTF
TRBV5-1,NA,16,TRBJ2-4,NA,TGCGCCAGCAGCTTGGGGCATGAGTTATCCAAAAACATTCAGTACTTC,CASSLGHELSKNIQYF
TRBV5-4,NA,15,TRBJ1-1,NA,TGTGCCAGCAGCCGAGGGTTAACAGCGGACACTGAAGCTTTCTTT,CASSRGLTADTEAFF
TRBV5-1,NA,16,TRBJ2-2,TRBD2,TGCGCCAGCAGCTTAGGCGGGGGGGCCTCCACCGGGGAGCTGTTTTTT,CASSLGGGASTGELFF
TRBV5-4,few,14,TRBJ2-7,NA,TGTGCCAGCAGCTTGTTCGGGAACAGCTACGAGCAGTACTTC,CASSLFGNSYEQYF
TRBV18,NA,13,TRBJ1-2,TRBD1,TGTGCCAGCTCATCCGGACAGGGGGCTGGCTACACCTTC,CASSSGQGAGYTF
TRBV27,NA,15,TRBJ2-1,TRBD2,TGTGCCAGCAGTAGCGGGGGGGCCGGACGTGGTGAGCAGTTCTTC,CASSSGGAGRGEQFF
TRBV7-9,NA,13,TRBJ2-7,NA,TGTGCCAGCTCCCTGGACATCTCCTACGAGCAGTACTTC,CASSLDISYEQYF
TRBV28,NA,16,TRBJ1-4,TRBD1,TGTGCCAGCAGCCCCAGGGGGCTAGCAACTAATGAAAAACTGTTTTTT,CASSPRGLATNEKLFF
TRBV5-4,NA,16,TRBJ1-4,NA,TGTGCCAGCAGCCCCATCCCCGGGACACGAGACGAAAAACTGTTTTTT,CASSPIPGTRDEKLFF
TRBV7-2,NA,15,TRBJ2-5,TRBD2,TGTGCCAGCAGCACTAGCGGGGGGGCCCTGGAGACCCAGTACTTC,CASSTSGGALETQYF
TRBV19,many,16,TRBJ1-5,TRBD1,TGTGCCAGTTCCCCCGTGGGACAGGGAAAAATCCAGCCCCAGCATTTT,CASSPVGQGKIQPQHF
TRBV2,NA,14,TRBJ1-1,NA,TGTGCCAGCATGGCTTGGGGGGGGAACACTGAAGCTTTCTTT,CASMAWGGNTEAFF
TRBV25-1,NA,12,TRBJ1-2,NA,TGTGCCAGCAGTCCCGGGGGGTATGGCTACACCTTC,CASSPGGYGYTF
TRBV18,NA,13,TRBJ1-4,NA,TGTGCCAGCTCACCACGCCCGGGGGAAAAACTGTTTTTT,CASSPRPGEKLFF
TRBV19,NA,16,TRBJ1-2,NA,TGTGCCAGTAGTATCGCCTTGGGGACTAACAACTATGGCTACACCTTC,CASSIALGTNNYGYTF
TRBV7-7,NA,15,TRBJ2-5,NA,TGTGCCAGCAGCTTAAAATCGCTGGGACAAGAGACCCAGTACTTC,CASSLKSLGQETQYF
TRBV18,NA,16,TRBJ1-2,NA,TGTGCCAGCTCACCAACGGGTAACAGGGTAAACTATGGCTACACCTTC,CASSPTGNRVNYGYTF
TRBV28,NA,15,TRBJ1-5,NA,TGTGCCAGCAGTATGGGGCAGGGTGGCAATCAGCCCCAGCATTTT,CASSMGQGGNQPQHF